The present T cell receptor beta chain was sequenced within a study of identical twins. This CDR3 region has 21 residues. CDR1 is SGDLS, CDR2 YYNGEE, per germline. V lost 5 bases, J lost 10 bases, and 31 bases stayed unmatched. Of note for this clonotype: Its antigen remains unidentified.

Study-wide results and caveats: With monozygotic twins, out-of-frame TCR alpha sharing exceeded what models estimated.

MiXCR was run by TCRdb on the 5' RACE reads, yielding one entry per CDR3 protein. The sample yields 400,000 to 600,000 distinct CDR3 sequences, approximately 20% seen once. This sample was also put to use in a study of yellow fever vaccine responses in identical twins.

This clonotype originated in a woman aged 18 to 35 in good health. The specimen was CD4+ T cells sorted from blood. This chain joins TRBV9 and TRBJ2-1; 9 bases match TRBD2. For the CDR3, the DNA is TGTGCCAGCAGTCACCAAAGGGCTCGAGGGAATAGCGGGAGTTTCGACCGAGAGCAGTTCTTC. It yields the protein CASSHQRARGNSGSFDREQFF.